This T cell receptor (beta chain) originates from a study of blood T cell repertoires in COVID-19. In the study overall: Sample material is recorded as cDNA or gDNA derived from T cells, B-cell-depleted T cells, or PBMCs.

Original data processing: Quantification of nucleated cells was approximated via reference gene primer amplification. Libraries were prepared by immunoSEQ multiplex PCR; TCRdb keeps only in-frame clonotypes and omits some of them. V and J calls and clone size come straight from that table; D and trimming were deduced from the DNA. The sample gives about 230,000 clones, less than 85% of which show up once; just over 2.5% is in the top ten. The length of the CDR3 is 14 residues. The trim removed 3 bases at V and 5 bases at J, leaving 7 bases unmatched. Germline loops: CDR1 SGHRS, CDR2 YFSETQ. The sample consisted of peripheral blood. The source is a woman aged 65 to 85 with active or convalescent COVID-19. The rearrangement links TRBV5-1 to TRBJ2-7, with 8 bases lining up with TRBD1. DNA for the CDR3: TGCGCCAGCAGCTCCGGACAGGGAACCCACGAGCAGTACTTC. This codes for CASSSGQGTHEQYF.